One sample yielded the 24 T cell receptor beta chains listed below, sequenced in a study of blood T cell repertoires in COVID-19. Assay: immunoSEQ multiplex PCR; the TCRdb copy retains only in-frame clones and omits some. This table holds around 330,000 clones, roughly nine tenths found once. What was sequenced was PBMCs or T cells enriched from blood (not recorded which). These receptors all stem from a man in his 60s who had recovered from COVID-19.

The chain has TRBV7-8 and TRBJ2-7; 8 bases align to TRBD1. CDR1 and CDR2 from the germline V gene are SGHVS and FQNEAQ. V lost 3 bases to trimming and J lost 4 bases; unmatched junction nucleotides: 8. The CDR3 contains 15 residues. The CDR3 loop reads CASSFDRGGDYEQYF. CDR3 nucleotides: TGTGCCAGCAGCTTTGACAGGGGCGGCGATTACGAGCAGTACTTC.

This clone was observed a single time. V usage is TRBV7-9 and J usage is TRBJ1-1; D ambiguous. CDR3 size: 14 residues. V was trimmed by 7 bases and J by 6 bases, leaving 18 bases between them. Germline V CDR1 and CDR2: SEHNR, FQNEAQ (reference sequence). This CDR3 is CASTPPAKVSEAFF. The CDR3 DNA is TGTGCCAGCACCCCCCCAGCGAAGGTGTCTGAAGCTTTCTTT.

This chain connects TRBV2 to TRBJ2-1, with TRBD2 matching over 7 bases. V was clipped by 6 bases and J by 9 bases; unmatched bases: 8. Germline values: CDR1 SNHLY, CDR2 FYNNEI. The CDR3 consists of 13 residues. The CDR3 spells CASRLAAVGEQFF. Here the CDR3 DNA reads TGTGCCAGCAGGCTAGCGGCGGTGGGTGAGCAGTTCTTC.

This chain joins TRBV29-1 and TRBJ1-2; 7 bases match TRBD1. Losses at the gene ends were 7 bases for V and 0 bases for J; bases not matched to a gene: 5. Germline assignment: CDR1 SQVTM and CDR2 ANQGSEA. This CDR3 has 13 residues. CDR3: CSASTGTNYGYTF. The CDR3 DNA is TGCAGCGCATCGACAGGGACTAACTATGGCTACACCTTC.

CDR3 DNA: TGTGCCAGCAGTTCCTTTGCAACTAATGAAAAACTGTTTTTT. Translation: CASSSFATNEKLFF. This chain uses TRBV28 with TRBJ1-4, with D uncertain. Deletions cut 4 bases from V and 0 bases from J, with 6 bases between. CDR3 size: 14 residues. Germline CDR1 reads MDHEN; CDR2 reads SYDVKM.

V and J are TRBV19 and TRBJ2-1; D not certain. CDR3 length equals 14 residues. Germline V gives CDR1 LNHDA, CDR2 SQIVND (reference sequence). The V gene lost 5 bases and the J gene lost 6 bases, with 14 bases spanning the gap. CDR3 sequence: CASSPGPAPNEQFF. Here the CDR3 DNA reads TGTGCCAGTAGTCCTGGTCCTGCGCCCAATGAGCAGTTCTTC.

The chain joins TRBV9 to TRBJ1-2; D not certain. Germline V gene data show CDR1 as SGDLS and CDR2 as YYNGEE. The CDR3 runs 16 residues. The germline V and J ends were trimmed by 4 bases and 1 base, with 17 bases remaining between them. CDR3 in DNA: TGTGCCAGCAGCTCCAACCCACAGAACTTTAACTATGGCTACACCTTC. It yields the protein CASSSNPQNFNYGYTF. Complete variable domain (other parts from reference TRBV9 and TRBJ1-2): DSGVTQTPKHLITATGQRVTLRCSPRSGDLSVYWYQQSLDQGLQFLIQYYNGEERAKGNILERFSAQQFPDLHSELNLSSLELGDSALYFCASSSNPQNFNYGYTFGSGTRLTVV.

The chain employs TRBV9 and TRBJ2-7, with D perhaps TRBD1 (6 bases). Germline CDR1 reads SGDLS; CDR2 reads YYNGEE. This CDR3 is 14 amino acids long. V was cut by 3 bases and J by 2 bases, with 12 bases left in between. The CDR3 spells CASSAWTEPYEQYF. The CDR3 nucleotides are TGTGCCAGCAGCGCCTGGACAGAACCCTACGAGCAGTACTTC.

The V and J genes are TRBV5-4 and TRBJ2-5; D uncertain. Between the trimmed V and J ends, which lost 1 base and 0 bases, there was a span of 7 bases. The CDR3 consists of 14 residues. Germline V gives CDR1 SGHNT, CDR2 YYREEE (reference sequence). The CDR3 loop is CASSLNRNQETQYF. DNA of the CDR3: TGTGCCAGCAGCTTGAACAGAAACCAAGAGACCCAGTACTTC.

This clone was observed a few times. The J gene is TRBJ2-1, the V gene TRBV7-3; 8 nucleotides match TRBD2. The CDR3 is 16 residues long. With V trimmed by 5 bases and J by 9 bases, 15 bases remained unmatched. Germline V gene sequence: CDR1 SGHTA, CDR2 FQGTGA. The CDR3 coding sequence is TGTGCCAGCAGCCCCACCCTGACGGGGGGGCCGCGTGAGCAGTTCTTC. Protein product: CASSPTLTGGPREQFF. The full variable domain, in which reference TRBV7-3 and TRBJ2-1 provide the parts outside the CDR3, is GAGVSQTPSNKVTEKGKYVELRCDPISGHTALYWYRQSLGQGPEFLIYFQGTGAADDSGLPNDRFFAVRPEGSVSTLKIQRTERGDSAVYLCASSPTLTGGPREQFFGPGTRLTVL.

The chain recombines TRBV18 with TRBJ1-1; D remains unclear. Germline assignment: CDR1 KGHSH and CDR2 LQKENI. V was clipped by 0 bases and J by 4 bases, with 6 bases between them. The CDR3 covers 13 residues. The CDR3 protein is CASSPPGSTEAFF. CDR3 nucleotides: TGTGCCAGCTCACCACCGGGGAGCACTGAAGCTTTCTTT.

The chain has TRBV27 and TRBJ2-5; 7 bases fit TRBD1. The CDR3 totals 14 residues. CDR1 MNHEY and CDR2 SMNVEV come from the germline V gene (reference sequence). The junction had 6 bases not matched to a gene; V was cut back by 3 bases and J by 5 bases. CDR3 nucleotides: TGTGCCAGCAGTTTGGTCAGGGGGAAGGAGACCCAGTACTTC. Encoded protein: CASSLVRGKETQYF.

V gene TRBV7-9 combines with J gene TRBJ2-5; 8 bases line up with TRBD1. Germline V CDR1 and CDR2: SEHNR, FQNEAQ (reference sequence). Unmatched junction bases numbered 2, after V lost 0 bases and J lost 5 bases. The CDR3 sequence is 14 residues long. Here the CDR3 DNA reads TGTGCCAGCAGCTTAGCGGACAGGGCCGAGACCCAGTACTTC. This translates into CASSLADRAETQYF. Combining the CDR3 with reference TRBV7-9 and TRBJ2-5 gives the whole variable domain DTGVSQNPRHKITKRGQNVTFRCDPISEHNRLYWYRQTLGQGPEFLTYFQNEAQLEKSRLLSDRFSAERPKGSFSTLEIQRTEQGDSAMYLCASSLADRAETQYFGPGTRLLVL.

The chain is built from TRBV5-4 and TRBJ2-2; D may be TRBD1 (5 bases). The CDR3 has 16 amino acids. Trimming shortened V by 0 bases and J by 6 bases, and 15 bases separated the two germline ends. CDR1 is SGHNT and CDR2 is YYREEE in the germline V gene (reference sequence). The CDR3, as DNA: TGTGCCAGCAGCTTGGTTCAGGGTCCGTTGCCCGGGGAGCTGTTTTTT. Protein: CASSLVQGPLPGELFF.

This chain connects TRBV28 to TRBJ1-1, with D possibly TRBD1 on 6 matching bases. Per germline, CDR1 MDHEN and CDR2 SYDVKM. V gave up 6 bases and J gave up 1 base, with 12 bases separating them. This CDR3 has 14 amino acids. CDR3 coding DNA: TGTGCCAGCAGGAGGGGACAAAGGAACACTGAAGCTTTCTTT. This translates into CASRRGQRNTEAFF.

The chain employs TRBV18 and TRBJ2-1; D may be TRBD2 (6 bases). The V gene lost 2 bases and the J gene lost 6 bases, with 17 bases spanning the gap. Germline V CDR1 and CDR2: KGHSH, LQKENI. This CDR3 has 16 residues. CDR3 nucleotides: TGTGCCAGCTCACCAGCTGCGACTAGAGTGGTCAATGAGCAGTTCTTC. This codes for CASSPAATRVVNEQFF. Supplemented by reference TRBV18 and TRBJ2-1, the full variable domain reads NAGVMQNPRHLVRRRGQEARLRCSPMKGHSHVYWYRQLPEEGLKFMVYLQKENIIDESGMPKERFSAEFPKEGPSILRIQQVVRGDSAAYFCASSPAATRVVNEQFFGPGTRLTVL.

This chain links TRBV7-2 with TRBJ1-5, with 9 bases identical to TRBD1. The CDR3 consists of 19 residues. Germline V lookup: CDR1 SGHTA, CDR2 FQGNSA. The V segment lost 4 bases and the J segment 4 bases; nucleotides outside the gene matches: 17. As DNA, the CDR3 is TGTGCCAGCAGCTCAAATACAGGGACAGGGTGGTTTTGGAATCAGCCCCAGCATTTT. It yields the protein CASSSNTGTGWFWNQPQHF.

V usage is TRBV7-3 and J usage is TRBJ2-3, with 9 bases matching TRBD2. Germline CDR1 SGHTA, CDR2 FQGTGA. V gave up 6 bases and J gave up 0 bases; unmatched junction bases: 13. CDR3 size: 18 residues. This CDR3 is CASSSGLANTPSTDTQYF. The CDR3 region has the DNA TGTGCCAGCAGTTCGGGACTAGCAAATACCCCCAGCACAGATACGCAGTATTTT.

The J gene is TRBJ1-1, the V gene TRBV27; no clear D. The germline V and J ends were trimmed by 5 bases and 1 base, with 14 bases remaining between them. The CDR3 has 15 amino acids. The V gene's germline CDR1 is MNHEY and CDR2 SMNVEV (reference sequence). The CDR3 DNA reads TGTGCCAGCAGTCCCCACCGATGGGCGAACACTGAAGCTTTCTTT. This codes for CASSPHRWANTEAFF.

The chain uses TRBV19 and TRBJ2-1; D is possibly TRBD2 (6 bases). In germline, CDR1 is LNHDA, CDR2 SQIVND (reference sequence). The CDR3 totals 16 residues. V gave up 5 bases and J gave up 3 bases, with 17 bases separating them. The CDR3, as DNA: TGTGCCAGTAGTCCAATTAGTAGCGGCCTCTACAATGAGCAGTTCTTC. It encodes CASSPISSGLYNEQFF.

CDR3 sequence reads: CASSPEGMETRVGDTQYF. The CDR3 DNA sequence: TGTGCCAGCTCACCAGAAGGAATGGAGACTAGGGTAGGGGATACGCAGTATTTT. The V call is TRBV18, the J call TRBJ2-3, with TRBD2 as a possible D gene (6 bases). Germline CDR1 reads KGHSH; CDR2 reads LQKENI. The CDR3 contains 18 residues. Between the trimmed V and J ends, which lost 2 bases and 6 bases, there was a span of 24 bases.

The genes are TRBV6-4 and TRBJ2-1; 7 nucleotides match TRBD1. With V trimmed by 4 bases and J by 5 bases, 11 bases remained unmatched. This CDR3 has 16 residues. Germline V lookup: CDR1 MRHNA, CDR2 SNTAGT. Here the CDR3 reads CASSAQQGTTHNEQFF. The CDR3 DNA sequence: TGTGCCAGCAGTGCACAACAGGGGACAACACACAATGAGCAGTTCTTC.

This clone was detected a few times. The chain joins TRBV5-5 to TRBJ1-6, with 9 bases fitting TRBD1. The CDR3 runs 14 residues. Germline CDR1 SGHKS, CDR2 YYEKEE (reference sequence). J was trimmed by 9 bases and V by 3 bases; bases with no gene match: 4. DNA of the CDR3: TGTGCCAGCAGCTCGACAGGGGGGAGTTCACCCCTCCACTTT. Translating gives CASSSTGGSSPLHF.

The V and J genes are TRBV5-6 and TRBJ1-5; 7 bases match TRBD1. Germline CDR1 and CDR2: SGHDT and YYEEEE. This CDR3 is built from 16 residues. Unmatched junction bases numbered 10, after V lost 5 bases and J lost 2 bases. The CDR3 bases are TGTGCCAGCAGTAGACTTTATGGACAGGGCAATCAGCCCCAGCATTTT. Encoded protein: CASSRLYGQGNQPQHF.